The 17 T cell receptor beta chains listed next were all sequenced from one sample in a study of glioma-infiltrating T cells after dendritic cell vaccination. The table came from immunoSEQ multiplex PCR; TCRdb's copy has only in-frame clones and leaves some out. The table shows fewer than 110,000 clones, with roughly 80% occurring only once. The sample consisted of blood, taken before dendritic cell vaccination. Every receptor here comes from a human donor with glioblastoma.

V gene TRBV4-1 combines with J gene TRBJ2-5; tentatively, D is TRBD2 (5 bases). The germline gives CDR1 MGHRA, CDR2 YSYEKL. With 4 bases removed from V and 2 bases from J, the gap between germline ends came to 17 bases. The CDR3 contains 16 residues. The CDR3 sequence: CASSLTRADTQETQYF. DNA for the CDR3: TGCGCCAGCAGCCTCACTAGGGCGGATACTCAAGAGACCCAGTACTTC.

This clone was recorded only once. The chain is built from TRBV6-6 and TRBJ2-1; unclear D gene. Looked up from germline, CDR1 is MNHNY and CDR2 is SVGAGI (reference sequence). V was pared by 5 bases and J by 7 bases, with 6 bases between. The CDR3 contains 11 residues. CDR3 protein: CASSEINEQFF. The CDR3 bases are TGTGCCAGCAGTGAGATAAATGAGCAGTTCTTC.

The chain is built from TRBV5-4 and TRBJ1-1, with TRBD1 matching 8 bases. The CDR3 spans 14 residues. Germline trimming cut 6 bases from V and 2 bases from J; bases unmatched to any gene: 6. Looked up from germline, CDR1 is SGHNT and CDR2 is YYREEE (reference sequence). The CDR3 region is CASTSDRGNTEAFF. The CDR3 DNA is TGTGCCAGCACATCAGACAGGGGAAACACTGAAGCTTTCTTT.

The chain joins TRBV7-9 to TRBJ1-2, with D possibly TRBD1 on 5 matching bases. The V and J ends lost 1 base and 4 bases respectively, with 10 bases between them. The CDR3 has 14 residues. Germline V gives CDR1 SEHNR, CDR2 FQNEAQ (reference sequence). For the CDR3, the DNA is TGTGCCAGCAGCTTAGGCCAGGGTCTCTATGGCTACACCTTC. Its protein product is CASSLGQGLYGYTF.

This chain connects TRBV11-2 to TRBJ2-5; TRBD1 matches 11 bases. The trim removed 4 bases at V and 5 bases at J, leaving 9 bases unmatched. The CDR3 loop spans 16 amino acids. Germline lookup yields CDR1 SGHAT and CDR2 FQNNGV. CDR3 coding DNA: TGTGCCAGCAGCTCAAGGACAGGGGGCGACGGGGAGACCCAGTACTTC. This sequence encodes CASSSRTGGDGETQYF.

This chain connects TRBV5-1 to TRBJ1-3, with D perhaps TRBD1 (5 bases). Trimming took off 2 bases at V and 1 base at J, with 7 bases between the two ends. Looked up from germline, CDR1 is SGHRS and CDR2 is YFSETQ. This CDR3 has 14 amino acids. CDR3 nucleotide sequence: TGCGCCAGCAGCTTAGGACAATCTGGAAACACCATATATTTT. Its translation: CASSLGQSGNTIYF.

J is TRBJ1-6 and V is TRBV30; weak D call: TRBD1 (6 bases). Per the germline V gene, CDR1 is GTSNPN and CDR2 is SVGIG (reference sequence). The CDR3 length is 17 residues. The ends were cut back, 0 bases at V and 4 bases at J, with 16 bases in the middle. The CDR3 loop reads CAWSVSGRGTYNSPLHF. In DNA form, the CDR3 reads TGTGCCTGGAGTGTATCCGGCAGGGGCACTTATAATTCACCCCTCCACTTT. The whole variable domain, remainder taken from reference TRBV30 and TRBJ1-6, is SQTIHQWPATLVQPVGSPLSLECTVEGTSNPNLYWYRQAAGRGLQLLFYSVGIGQISSEVPQNLSASRPQDRQFILSSKKLLLSDSGFYLCAWSVSGRGTYNSPLHFGNGTRLTVT.

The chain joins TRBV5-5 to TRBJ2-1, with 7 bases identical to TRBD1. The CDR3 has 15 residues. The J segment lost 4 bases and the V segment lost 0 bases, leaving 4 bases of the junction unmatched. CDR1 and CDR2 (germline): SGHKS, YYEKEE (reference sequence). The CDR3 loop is CASSLAQGPYNEQFF. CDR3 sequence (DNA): TGTGCCAGCAGCTTGGCACAGGGGCCTTACAATGAGCAGTTCTTC.

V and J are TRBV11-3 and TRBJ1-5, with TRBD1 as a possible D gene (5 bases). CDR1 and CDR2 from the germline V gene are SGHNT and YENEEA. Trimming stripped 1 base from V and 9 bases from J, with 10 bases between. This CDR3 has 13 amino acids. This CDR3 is CASSLAGSGPQHF. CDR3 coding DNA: TGTGCCAGCAGCTTAGCAGGGTCGGGGCCCCAGCATTTT. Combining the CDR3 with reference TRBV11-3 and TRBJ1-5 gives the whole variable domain EAGVVQSPRYKIIEKKQPVAFWCNPISGHNTLYWYLQNLGQGPELLIRYENEEAVDDSQLPKDRFSAERLKGVDSTLKIQPAELGDSAVYLCASSLAGSGPQHFGDGTRLSIL.

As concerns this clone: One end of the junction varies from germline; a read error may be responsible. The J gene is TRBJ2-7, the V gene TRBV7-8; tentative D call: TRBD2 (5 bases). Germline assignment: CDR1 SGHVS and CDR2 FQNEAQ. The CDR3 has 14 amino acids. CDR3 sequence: CASSPRASSYGQYF. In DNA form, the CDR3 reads TGTGCCAGCAGCCCGAGGGCCTCCTCCTACGGGCAGTACTTC.

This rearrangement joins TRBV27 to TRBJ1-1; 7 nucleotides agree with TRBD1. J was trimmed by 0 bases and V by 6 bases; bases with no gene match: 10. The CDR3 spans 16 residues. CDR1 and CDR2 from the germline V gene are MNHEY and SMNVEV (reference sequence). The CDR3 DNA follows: TGTGCCAGCAGCCAAGAGGGGCAGGGGGTGAACACTGAAGCTTTCTTT. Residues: CASSQEGQGVNTEAFF.

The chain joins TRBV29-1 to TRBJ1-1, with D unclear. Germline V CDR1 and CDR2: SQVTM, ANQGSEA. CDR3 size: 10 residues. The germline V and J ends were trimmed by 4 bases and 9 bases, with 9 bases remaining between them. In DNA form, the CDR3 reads TGCAGCGTTGCCGGAGAGAAAGCTTTCTTT. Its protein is CSVAGEKAFF.

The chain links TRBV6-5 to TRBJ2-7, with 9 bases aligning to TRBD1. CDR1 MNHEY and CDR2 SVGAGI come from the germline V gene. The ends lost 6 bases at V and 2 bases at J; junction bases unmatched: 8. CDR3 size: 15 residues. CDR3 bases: TGTGCCAGCAGGGGGAACAGGGGGCCAGCCTACGAGCAGTACTTC. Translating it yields CASRGNRGPAYEQYF.

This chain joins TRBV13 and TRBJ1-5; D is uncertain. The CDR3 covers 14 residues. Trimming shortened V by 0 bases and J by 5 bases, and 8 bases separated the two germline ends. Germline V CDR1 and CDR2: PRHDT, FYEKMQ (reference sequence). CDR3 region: CASSLGGEDQPQHF. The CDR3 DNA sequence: TGTGCCAGCAGCTTAGGGGGCGAAGATCAGCCCCAGCATTTT.

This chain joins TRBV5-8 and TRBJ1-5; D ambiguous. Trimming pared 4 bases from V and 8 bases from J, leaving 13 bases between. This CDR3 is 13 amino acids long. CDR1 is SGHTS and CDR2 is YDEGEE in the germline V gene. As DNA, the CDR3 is TGTGCCAGCAGCCGCAACCCGGTGGAGCCCCAGCATTTT. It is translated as CASSRNPVEPQHF.

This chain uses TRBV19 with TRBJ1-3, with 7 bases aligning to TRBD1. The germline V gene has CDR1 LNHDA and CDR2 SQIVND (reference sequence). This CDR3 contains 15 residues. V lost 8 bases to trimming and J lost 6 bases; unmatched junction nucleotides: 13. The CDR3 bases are TGTGCCAGTGCTACCACACTACAGGGGTCAAACACCATATATTTT. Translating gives CASATTLQGSNTIYF.

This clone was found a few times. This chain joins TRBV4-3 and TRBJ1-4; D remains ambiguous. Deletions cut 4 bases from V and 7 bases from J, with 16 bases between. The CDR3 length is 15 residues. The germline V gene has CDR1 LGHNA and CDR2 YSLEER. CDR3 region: CASSPNGGYGEKLFF. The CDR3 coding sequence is TGCGCCAGCAGCCCCAACGGAGGGTACGGTGAAAAACTGTTTTTT.